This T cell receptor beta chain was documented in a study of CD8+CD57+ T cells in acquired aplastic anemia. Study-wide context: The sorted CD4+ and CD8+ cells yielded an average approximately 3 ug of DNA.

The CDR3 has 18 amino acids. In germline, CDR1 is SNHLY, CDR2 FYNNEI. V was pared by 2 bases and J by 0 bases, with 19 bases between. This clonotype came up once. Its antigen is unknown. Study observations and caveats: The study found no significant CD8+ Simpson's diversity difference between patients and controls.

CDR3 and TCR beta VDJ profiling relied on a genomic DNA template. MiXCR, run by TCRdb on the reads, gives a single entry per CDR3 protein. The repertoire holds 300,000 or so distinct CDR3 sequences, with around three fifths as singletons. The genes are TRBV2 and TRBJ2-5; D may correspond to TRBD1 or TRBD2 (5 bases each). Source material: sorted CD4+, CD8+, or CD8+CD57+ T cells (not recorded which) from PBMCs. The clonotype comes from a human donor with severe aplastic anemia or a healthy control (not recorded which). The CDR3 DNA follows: TGTGCCAGCAGTGAAATGCGGCCGAGGGGCCGTGACCAAGAGACCCAGTACTTC. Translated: CASSEMRPRGRDQETQYF.